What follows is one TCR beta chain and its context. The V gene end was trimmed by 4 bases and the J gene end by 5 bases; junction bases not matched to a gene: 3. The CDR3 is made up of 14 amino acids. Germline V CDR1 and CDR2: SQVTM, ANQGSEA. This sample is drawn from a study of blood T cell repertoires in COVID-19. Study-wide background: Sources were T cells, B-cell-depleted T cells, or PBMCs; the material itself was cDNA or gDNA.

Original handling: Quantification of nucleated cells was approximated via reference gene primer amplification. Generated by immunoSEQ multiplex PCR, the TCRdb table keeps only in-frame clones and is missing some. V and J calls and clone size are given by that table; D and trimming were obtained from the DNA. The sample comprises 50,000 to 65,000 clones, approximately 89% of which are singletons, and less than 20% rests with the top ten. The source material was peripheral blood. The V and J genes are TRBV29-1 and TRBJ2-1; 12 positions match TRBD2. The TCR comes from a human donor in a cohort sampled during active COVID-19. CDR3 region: CSVGGLAGNNEQFF. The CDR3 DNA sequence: TGCAGCGTTGGGGGACTAGCGGGCAACAATGAGCAGTTCTTC.